There are a few counts of the clone carrying this T cell receptor beta chain. Its antigen is unknown. The sample belongs to a study of pediatric ulcerative colitis. Each sample received Survey-level depth of up to 500,000 reads. Produced via immunoSEQ multiplex PCR; TCRdb's table is partial and in-frame only. The sample has roughly 64,000 clones, 86% seen once; the top ten hold approximately 3.4%. Study outcomes and limitations: A couple of rectal CDR3 clonotypes occurred in all ulcerative colitis patients. Acute severe colitis showed lower rectal diversity from clonal expansions.

This sequence was found in a boy under 18 with severe ulcerative colitis. The sample was blood.

This chain's CDR3 is CASRGRTASGLRLFF. The CDR3 bases are TGTGCCAGCAGAGGACGGACAGCCTCCGGTTTAAGGTTGTTCTTT. The chain combines TRBV2 with TRBJ1-1; a weak D match, TRBD1 (6 bases). Per the germline V gene, CDR1 is SNHLY and CDR2 is FYNNEI. V was clipped by 6 bases and J by 14 bases, with 28 bases between them. The CDR3 runs 15 residues.